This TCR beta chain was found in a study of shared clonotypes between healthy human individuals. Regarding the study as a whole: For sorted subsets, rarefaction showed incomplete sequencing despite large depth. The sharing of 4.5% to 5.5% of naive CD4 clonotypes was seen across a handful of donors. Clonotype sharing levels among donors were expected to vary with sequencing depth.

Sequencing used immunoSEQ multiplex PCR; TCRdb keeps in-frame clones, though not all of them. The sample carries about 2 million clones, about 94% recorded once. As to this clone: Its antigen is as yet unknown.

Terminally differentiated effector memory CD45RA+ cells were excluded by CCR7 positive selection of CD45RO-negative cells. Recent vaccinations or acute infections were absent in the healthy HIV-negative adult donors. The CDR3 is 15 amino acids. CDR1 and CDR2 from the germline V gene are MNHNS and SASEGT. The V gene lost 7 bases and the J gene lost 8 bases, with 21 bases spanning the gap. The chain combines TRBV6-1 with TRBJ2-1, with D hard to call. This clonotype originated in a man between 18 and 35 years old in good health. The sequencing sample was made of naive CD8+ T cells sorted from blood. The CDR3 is CASTKARTPHDEQFF. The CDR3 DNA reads TGTGCCAGCACCAAGGCCCGGACCCCACACGATGAGCAGTTCTTC.